Listed below are T cell receptor beta chains from one sample, sequenced in a study of shared clonotypes between healthy human individuals. Using immunoSEQ multiplex PCR, the repertoire was profiled, and TCRdb retains in-frame clones only, with some absent. Among 2 million to 2.5 million clones listed, approximately 93% were seen once. The sequenced sample consisted of naive CD4+ T cells from PBMCs. Receptors were obtained from a man in his late teens or twenties in good health. Some clones in this sample may be carry-over from other donors' samples. Both conserved end residues are trimmed from each CDR3.

CDR3 protein: ASSFAPRGGGRFDEQY
J gene: TRBJ2-7
V gene: TRBV27

CDR3 protein: ASSTRTSTEAF
J gene: TRBJ1-1
V gene: TRBV7-2

CDR3 protein: ASSAPGLGQY
J gene: TRBJ2-7
V gene: TRBV28

CDR3 protein: ASSTSGKSSYEQY
J gene: TRBJ2-7
V gene: TRBV6-5

CDR3 protein: ASSPGVGYQETQY
J gene: TRBJ2-5
V gene: TRBV18

CDR3 protein: ATSRVSGSPYNEQF
J gene: TRBJ2-1
V gene: TRBV15

CDR3 protein: AWSVGGHTEAF
J gene: TRBJ1-1
V gene: TRBV30

CDR3 protein: ASSFTGASEKLF
J gene: TRBJ1-4
V gene: TRBV7-9

CDR3 protein: ASSRITGGSFPLNTEAF
J gene: TRBJ1-1
V gene: TRBV11-2

CDR3 protein: ASSPSLGQPQH
J gene: TRBJ1-5
V gene: TRBV18

CDR3 protein: ASSLASRNEQF
J gene: TRBJ2-1
V gene: TRBV5-1

CDR3 protein: ASSQQWTGQKLF
J gene: TRBJ1-4
V gene: TRBV4-1

CDR3 protein: ASSYRRGYSYEQY
J gene: TRBJ2-7
V gene: TRBV6-5

CDR3 protein: ASSFETVTYEQY
J gene: TRBJ2-7
V gene: TRBV7-2

CDR3 protein: ASSLIGGGLDEQY
J gene: TRBJ2-7
V gene: TRBV7-9